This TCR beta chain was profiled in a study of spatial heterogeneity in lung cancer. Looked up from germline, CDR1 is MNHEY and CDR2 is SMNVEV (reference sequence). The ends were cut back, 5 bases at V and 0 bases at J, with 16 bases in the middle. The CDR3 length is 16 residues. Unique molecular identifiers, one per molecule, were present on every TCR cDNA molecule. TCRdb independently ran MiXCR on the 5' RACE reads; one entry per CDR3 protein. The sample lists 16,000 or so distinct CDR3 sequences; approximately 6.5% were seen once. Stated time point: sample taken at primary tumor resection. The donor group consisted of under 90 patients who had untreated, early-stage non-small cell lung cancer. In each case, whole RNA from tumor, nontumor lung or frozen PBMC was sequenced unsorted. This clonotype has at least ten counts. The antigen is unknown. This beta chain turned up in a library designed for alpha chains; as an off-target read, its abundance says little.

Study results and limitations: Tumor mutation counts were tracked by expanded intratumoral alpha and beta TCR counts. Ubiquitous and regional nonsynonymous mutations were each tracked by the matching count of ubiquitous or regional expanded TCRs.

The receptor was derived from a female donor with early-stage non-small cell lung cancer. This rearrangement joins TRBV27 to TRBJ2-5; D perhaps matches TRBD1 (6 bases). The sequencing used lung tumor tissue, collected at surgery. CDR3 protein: CASSPRAHRDQETQYF. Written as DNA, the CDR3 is TGTGCCAGCAGTCCAAGGGCCCACAGGGACCAAGAGACCCAGTACTTC.